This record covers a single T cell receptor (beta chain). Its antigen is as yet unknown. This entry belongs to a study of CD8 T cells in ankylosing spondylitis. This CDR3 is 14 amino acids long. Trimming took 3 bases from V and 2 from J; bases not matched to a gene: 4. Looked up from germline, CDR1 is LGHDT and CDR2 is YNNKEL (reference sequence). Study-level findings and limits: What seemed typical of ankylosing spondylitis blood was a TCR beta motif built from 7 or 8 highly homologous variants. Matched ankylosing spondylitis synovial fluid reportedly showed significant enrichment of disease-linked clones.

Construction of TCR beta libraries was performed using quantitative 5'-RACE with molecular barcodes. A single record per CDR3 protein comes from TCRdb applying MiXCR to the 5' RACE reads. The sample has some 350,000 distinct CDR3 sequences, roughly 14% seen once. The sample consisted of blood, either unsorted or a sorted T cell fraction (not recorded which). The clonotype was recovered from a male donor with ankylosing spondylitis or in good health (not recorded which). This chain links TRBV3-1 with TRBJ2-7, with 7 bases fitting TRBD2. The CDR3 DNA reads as TGTGCCAGCAGCCAGGGGGGGACTACCTACGAGCAGTACTTC. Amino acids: CASSQGGTTYEQYF.